The T cell receptor (beta chain) under discussion was sequenced for a study of CD8 T cells in Susac syndrome. General observations from the study: The study conceded that relatively few individuals underwent its TCR sequencing and HLA analysis.

The CDR3 is made up of 13 amino acids. Looked up from germline, CDR1 is GTSNPN and CDR2 is SVGIG (reference sequence). Trimming pared 3 bases from V and 10 bases from J, leaving 18 bases between. This clonotype has a single count. The antigen is undetermined. TCR beta was sequenced from blood CD8+ and CD4+ T cells. Multiple sclerosis controls were treatment-naive patients with stable or active relapsing-remitting disease. Reverse transcription of roughly 0.5 to 1 ug RNA was carried out with random hexamers. With immunoSEQ multiplex PCR, TCR beta CDR3 was amplified across 54 Vbeta and 13 Jbeta. TCRdb reprocessed the immunoSEQ multiplex PCR reads via MiXCR and lists one record per CDR3 protein. The repertoire holds about 290,000 distinct CDR3 sequences, approximately 89% seen once, with roughly 0.17% in the top ten.

The chain employs TRBV30 and TRBJ2-5, with D possibly TRBD1 on 6 matching bases. Material: CD8+ T cells from PBMCs. The clonotype was recovered from a human donor with multiple sclerosis. This chain's CDR3 is CAWSQSLQGDQYF. Here the CDR3 DNA reads TGTGCCTGGAGCCAAAGCTTACAGGGAGACCAGTACTTC.